The rows below give T cell receptor beta chains drawn from one sample of a study of blood T cell repertoires in COVID-19. This table comes from immunoSEQ multiplex PCR, and its TCRdb copy is limited to in-frame clones, with some not included. In the table there are about 220,000 clones, roughly nine tenths of which are singletons. The sequenced sample consisted of PBMCs or T cells enriched from blood (not recorded which). The origin of the receptors is a woman aged 18 to 35 in a cohort exposed to, infected with or recovered from COVID-19 (not recorded which). The CDR3 runs from the conserved cysteine through the conserved F or W. A D gene is named only where the DNA matches it firmly. Only some rows state a clone size, as once, few, many or a class for expanded clones.

v_gene	j_gene	abundance	d_gene	CDR3nt	CDR3aa
TRBV5-5	TRBJ2-1	NA	NA	TGTGCCAGCAGCCAGTTTTTGGTTGATGAGCAGTTCTTC	CASSQFLVDEQFF
TRBV24-1	TRBJ2-1	NA	TRBD1	TGTGCCACCAGTGATTTGGGGACAGGCTATGAGCAGTTCTTC	CATSDLGTGYEQFF
TRBV10-2	TRBJ2-1	NA	NA	TGCGCCAGCAGTGACCAGTTCGCGACTTACCGTAATGAGCAGTTCTTC	CASSDQFATYRNEQFF
TRBV3-1/TRBV3-2	TRBJ2-1	NA	TRBD2	TGTGCCAGCAGCCCTTTACTAGCGGGGGCAAAGGGCGATGAGCAGTTCTTC	CASSPLLAGAKGDEQFF
TRBV5-4	TRBJ1-2	NA	NA	TGTGCCAGCAGCTCAAGCGCGGGGATTTGGTATGGCTACACCTTC	CASSSSAGIWYGYTF
TRBV6-1	TRBJ1-1	NA	NA	TGTGCCAGCAGTGCTAGGCCCACTGAAGCTTTCTTT	CASSARPTEAFF
TRBV6-5	TRBJ1-3	NA	NA	TGTGCCACTGCGGACAGAACTGGAAACACCATATATTTT	CATADRTGNTIYF
TRBV18	TRBJ2-7	NA	TRBD2	TGTGCCAGCTCAGGATTAGCGGGATCCTACGAGCAGTACTTC	CASSGLAGSYEQYF
TRBV19	TRBJ2-7	NA	NA	TGTGCCAGTAGTAGGCAACAGGGTTCGTACGAGCAGTACTTC	CASSRQQGSYEQYF
TRBV6-1	TRBJ2-7	NA	NA	TGTGCCAGCAGTGAAGGAGAGTACGAGCAGTACTTC	CASSEGEYEQYF
TRBV10-1	TRBJ1-6	NA	NA	TGCGCCAGCAGTGAGGGGAGCTCCTATAATTCACCCCTCCACTTT	CASSEGSSYNSPLHF
TRBV5-6	TRBJ1-2	NA	TRBD1	TGTGCCAGCAGACTCTATGGACAGGCTAGCCTGGGCTACACCTTC	CASRLYGQASLGYTF
TRBV2	TRBJ1-5	NA	NA	TGTGCCAGCAGTGAACGGGGGCCCCAGCATTTT	CASSERGPQHF
TRBV5-5	TRBJ2-3	NA	TRBD2	TGTGCCAGCAGCTTTAGCGGGAGTATGAATACGCAGTATTTT	CASSFSGSMNTQYF
TRBV7-2	TRBJ1-5	NA	NA	TGTGCCAGCAGCTCAGGGCCAAATCAGCCCCAGCATTTT	CASSSGPNQPQHF
TRBV7-2	TRBJ1-4	NA	NA	TGTGCCAGCAGCTTAGTGGGCAGAACTAATGAAAAACTGTTTTTT	CASSLVGRTNEKLFF
TRBV5-1	TRBJ1-4	NA	TRBD1	TGCGCCAGCAGCTCCCGGACAGGGGGCACAACTAATGAAAAACTGTTTTTT	CASSSRTGGTTNEKLFF
TRBV11-2	TRBJ1-2	NA	TRBD1	TGTGCCAGCAGCGCCGGGACAGAGGCCACTAGGGGCTACACCTTC	CASSAGTEATRGYTF
TRBV6-5	TRBJ2-3	NA	TRBD2	TGTGCCAGCAGGGTGACTAGCGAGAACGAGGGGGCGCAGTATTTT	CASRVTSENEGAQYF
TRBV2	TRBJ1-6	NA	NA	TGTGCCAGCAGAAGCAACCTTGTTTCACCCCTCCACTTT	CASRSNLVSPLHF
TRBV9	TRBJ1-2	NA	TRBD1	TGTGCCAGCAGCAGTAGCTATGGGACAGGGGGATCCTATGGCTACACCTTC	CASSSSYGTGGSYGYTF
TRBV6-2/TRBV6-3	TRBJ1-5	NA	NA	TGTGCCAGCAGTTACTCCGAGGGAATGGGCAATCAGCCCCAGCATTTT	CASSYSEGMGNQPQHF
TRBV5-6	TRBJ1-1	NA	TRBD1	TGTGCCACGGCCGGGACAGCGAACACTGAAGCTTTCTTT	CATAGTANTEAFF
TRBV28	TRBJ1-1	NA	NA	TGTGCCAGCAGTTTGCTTACAGAGGAAGCTTTCTTT	CASSLLTEEAFF
TRBV29-1	TRBJ1-4	NA	NA	TGCAGCGTTATTTCGCCAGGGAATGAAAAACTGTTTTTT	CSVISPGNEKLFF
TRBV10-3	TRBJ2-3	NA	TRBD2	TGTGCCGCCATGCGGGTCGGTAGCGGGGGGGATACAGATACGCAGTATTTT	CAAMRVGSGGDTDTQYF
TRBV9	TRBJ1-6	NA	NA	TGTGCCAGCAGCGTAGATGGCAGGGAAAATTCACCCCTCCACTTT	CASSVDGRENSPLHF
TRBV3-1/TRBV3-2	TRBJ2-3	NA	NA	TGTGCCAGCAGCCAGAGGGATACGCAGTATTTT	CASSQRDTQYF
TRBV30	TRBJ1-6	NA	TRBD1	TGTGCCTGGGGGACAGGGGAGTCACCCCTCCACTTT	CAWGTGESPLHF
TRBV6-1	TRBJ2-7	NA	TRBD1	TGTGCCAGCAGTACCCGGGGACAGGGGGCCCACGAGCAGTACTTC	CASSTRGQGAHEQYF
TRBV28	TRBJ2-2	NA	NA	TGTGCCAGCTATCTCGGCGGGGCTCACACCGGGGAGCTGTTTTTT	CASYLGGAHTGELFF
TRBV28	TRBJ1-2	NA	TRBD1	TGTGCCAGCAGTTTTCCGGGACAGGGTTATGGCTACACCTTC	CASSFPGQGYGYTF
TRBV13	TRBJ2-4	NA	TRBD2	TGTGCCAGCAGCTTATGGGCTAGCGGGGGCAAAAACATTCAGTACTTC	CASSLWASGGKNIQYF
TRBV4-1	TRBJ1-1	few	TRBD1	TGCGCCAGCAGCCATTCCCGGGACAGGGGGCGCGAGGCTGAAGCTTTCTTT	CASSHSRDRGREAEAFF
TRBV20-1	TRBJ1-1	NA	NA	TGCAGTGCTAGTGACAGGCACACTGAAGCTTTCTTT	CSASDRHTEAFF
TRBV19	TRBJ2-2	NA	NA	TGTGCCAGTAGACCGGACAGAAACACCGGGGAGCTGTTTTTT	CASRPDRNTGELFF
TRBV7-3	TRBJ1-1	NA	NA	TGTGCCAGCAGTGGACAGTCGAACACTGAAGCTTTCTTT	CASSGQSNTEAFF
TRBV19	TRBJ2-3	NA	TRBD2	TGTGCCAGTAGACGAGCGGGGGGCAGGGGACGCACAGATACGCAGTATTTT	CASRRAGGRGRTDTQYF
TRBV5-1	TRBJ1-1	NA	TRBD1	TGCGCCAGCAGCTTTAACAGGGGGCAGGACACTGAAGCTTTCTTT	CASSFNRGQDTEAFF
TRBV7-9	TRBJ1-6	NA	NA	TGTGCCAGCAGCGCCAACAGGGCCCTCCACTTT	CASSANRALHF
TRBV5-4	TRBJ1-4	NA	TRBD1	TGTGCCAGCAGCGGATCGACAGGGACTGATGAAAAACTGTTTTTT	CASSGSTGTDEKLFF
TRBV7-9	TRBJ2-1	NA	TRBD2	TGTGCCAGCAGCTTAGCTTTAGCGGGAGTGGCCTACAATGAGCAGTTCTTC	CASSLALAGVAYNEQFF
TRBV6-5	TRBJ2-1	NA	TRBD2	TGTGCCAGCACCGCCGGGACTAGCGGGCCGGATGAGCAGTTCTTC	CASTAGTSGPDEQFF
TRBV9	TRBJ1-2	NA	NA	TGTGCCAGCAGCGTAGGCGGGGGGCGCGGTGGCTACACCTTC	CASSVGGGRGGYTF
TRBV7-2	TRBJ2-5	NA	TRBD1	TGTGCCAGCAGCTTTAGACAGGGGGCGGGAGAGACCCAGTACTTC	CASSFRQGAGETQYF
TRBV9	TRBJ1-6	NA	NA	TGTGCCAGCAGCCCCCCGGGGGAGGCACCCCTCCACTTT	CASSPPGEAPLHF
TRBV11-3	TRBJ2-1	NA	TRBD2	TGTGCCAGCAGCTTTCCGGGACTAGCATCCAATGAGCAGTTCTTC	CASSFPGLASNEQFF
TRBV6-5	TRBJ2-5	NA	NA	TGTGCCAGCACCGAGGGGGGGAGCGAGACCCAGTACTTC	CASTEGGSETQYF
TRBV20-1	TRBJ1-2	NA	NA	TGCAGTGCTAGTAGGGGGATTCAATATGGCTACACCTTC	CSASRGIQYGYTF
TRBV6-5	TRBJ1-1	NA	TRBD1	TGTGCCAGCAGTCAGGCACGAGACAGGGGAGCTTTCTTT	CASSQARDRGAFF
TRBV5-6	TRBJ1-5	NA	TRBD1	TGTGCCAGCAGCTTATTCGGGACAGGGGGAGCCGATAGCAATCAGCCCCAGCATTTT	CASSLFGTGGADSNQPQHF